The clone carrying this T cell receptor (beta chain) has only a few counts. V shed 3 bases and J 8 bases; nucleotides not matched to a gene: 5. The CDR3 is 13 residues long. TCRdb passed the RT-PCR reads through MiXCR, listing each CDR3 protein once. This sample has about 700,000 distinct CDR3 sequences; 14% occur once, and the top ten carry 3.6%. The TCR sequence derives from a female donor in good health, serving as a healthy control. The sequenced sample consisted of memory CD4+ T cells from blood. The chain is built from TRBV12-3 or TRBV12-4 and TRBJ1-2; 8 nucleotides match TRBD1. Here the CDR3 DNA reads TGTGCCAGCAGTTTCGGACAGGGTTCGGGCTACACCTTC. Its translation is CASSFGQGSGYTF.